These 10 T cell receptor beta chains came from one sample sequenced in a study of tumor-infiltrating lymphocytes in primary liver carcinoma. Starting from roughly 0.5 ug of total RNA, TCR beta cDNA was produced with a primer in the constant region. What produced the TCR beta libraries was three nested multiplex PCR rounds using slightly modified ARM-PCR. The first two PCR rounds used TRBV1-TRBV30 primers with a Cbeta primer, about 9 cycles each. TCRdb re-called the multiplex PCR reads through MiXCR, storing one row per CDR3 protein. The table shows around 170,000 distinct CDR3 sequences, with roughly 60% occurring only once. Germline DNA was extracted too, while blood RNA derived from unsorted whole blood. The material sequenced was peripheral blood. These receptors were obtained from a man in his forties with primary liver carcinoma and hepatitis B virus infection.

Comment on this clonotype: A junction boundary mismatches the germline segment, possibly from a read error. V and J are TRBV11-1 and TRBJ1-1, with a weak D call TRBD1 (6 bases). CDR1 SGHAT and CDR2 FQDESV come from the germline V gene (reference sequence). This CDR3 is built from 13 residues. The CDR3 reads CASSKGGGTEAFF. In nucleotides, the CDR3 is TGTGCCAGCTCAAAGGGGGGAGGCACTGAAGCCTTCTTT. The variable domain in full, with the rest retrieved from reference TRBV11-1 and TRBJ1-1, is EAEVAQSPRYKITEKSQAVAFWCDPISGHATLYWYRQILGQGPELLVQFQDESVVDDSQLPKDRFSAERLKGVDSTLKIQPAELGDSAMYLCASSKGGGTEAFFGQGTRLTVV.

This clonotype has a single count. J is TRBJ1-1 and V is TRBV12-3 or TRBV12-4, with TRBD1 matching 7 bases. This CDR3 is built from 12 residues. Trimming took 7 bases from V and 4 from J; bases not matched to a gene: 3. The CDR3 nucleotides read TGTGCCAGCACTAAGGGGGCCACTGAAGCTTTCTTT. Protein product: CASTKGATEAFF.

This clonotype was observed at least ten times. The rearrangement uses TRBV5-4 and TRBJ2-5; the D is unclear. The V and J ends lost 3 bases and 5 bases respectively, with 17 bases between them. Germline V gene data show CDR1 as SGHNT and CDR2 as YYREEE (reference sequence). This CDR3 has 15 amino acids. CDR3: CASSSPSPVIETQYF. In DNA form, the CDR3 reads TGTGCCAGCAGCTCGCCTTCCCCGGTTATTGAGACCCAGTACTTC. Variable domain in full (rest from reference TRBV5-4 and TRBJ2-5): ETGVTQSPTHLIKTRGQQVTLRCSSQSGHNTVSWYQQALGQGPQFIFQYYREEENGRGNFPPRFSGLQFPNYSSELNVNALELDDSALYLCASSSPSPVIETQYFGPGTRLLVL.

V gene TRBV4-1 combines with J gene TRBJ2-1; 12 bases agree with TRBD2. The germline V gene has CDR1 MGHRA and CDR2 YSYEKL. This CDR3 spans 18 amino acids. With 3 bases clipped from V and 0 bases from J, the junction kept 6 bases outside the gene matches. The CDR3 DNA reads TGCGCCAGCAGCCATCCTAGCGGGAGGGGGGACTCCTACAATGAGCAGTTCTTC. This codes for CASSHPSGRGDSYNEQFF.

About this clonotype: A much larger clone differs by one base, so this may be a read error. The CDR3 coding sequence is TGTGCCATCAGACAGGGGTTCACAGATACGCAGTATTTT. Protein: CAIRQGFTDTQYF. The chain couples TRBV6-5 to TRBJ2-3, with TRBD1 matching 8 bases. V was clipped by 10 bases and J by 2 bases; unmatched bases: 5. Germline V gene lookup returns CDR1 MNHEY and CDR2 SVGAGI. There are 13 residues in the CDR3.

This clonotype occurred a few times. Given a much more abundant clone one base away, this may be a read error. The gene calls are TRBV11-2 and TRBJ2-1; 14 bases map to TRBD2. The CDR3 spans 17 residues. After removal of 5 bases from V and 9 bases from J, the junction contained 12 bases not matched to a gene. Germline lookup yields CDR1 SGHAT and CDR2 FQNNGV. CDR3 residues: CASSPGTSGRINSEQFF. DNA of the CDR3: TGTGCCAGCAGCCCCGGGACTAGCGGGAGAATCAACAGTGAGCAGTTCTTC.

This clonotype was observed at least ten times. This chain connects TRBV6-5 to TRBJ2-6; D is uncertain. The CDR3 has 14 amino acids. V gave up 5 bases and J gave up 0 bases, with 5 bases separating them. CDR1 is MNHEY and CDR2 is SVGAGI in the germline V gene. The CDR3 DNA is TGTGCCAGCAGTGTATACTCTGGGGCCAACGTCCTGACTTTC. Its translation is CASSVYSGANVLTF.

This clonotype was counted many times. The chain is built from TRBV4-1 and TRBJ1-1; D is uncertain. V lost 6 bases and J 0 bases, leaving 14 bases between the germline ends. Germline-derived CDR1 and CDR2 are MGHRA and YSYEKL. This CDR3 comprises 15 residues. The CDR3 region is CASRTKGFMNTEAFF. In DNA form, the CDR3 reads TGCGCCAGCAGGACAAAGGGTTTCATGAACACTGAAGCTTTCTTT.

Comments on this clonotype: A much bigger clone sits one base away, suggesting this may be a read error. V usage is TRBV29-1 and J usage is TRBJ2-2; D is perhaps TRBD2 (7 bases). CDR3 length equals 14 residues. Germline loops: CDR1 SQVTM, CDR2 ANQGSEA. Trimming left V 7 bases short and J 2 bases short, with 14 bases between. The CDR3 loop reads CSARGGPNTGELFF. The DNA for the CDR3 is TGCAGCGCGAGGGGGGGCCCCAACACCGGGGAGCTGTTTTTT.

This clonotype has just one count. A junction boundary mismatches the germline segment, possibly from a read error. V usage is TRBV11-2 and J usage is TRBJ2-1; 12 bases match TRBD2. The CDR3 spans 19 residues. CDR1 and CDR2 (germline): SGHAT, FQNNGV. The CDR3 here is CAISLAPGLAGGPENEQFF. In DNA form, the CDR3 reads TGTGCCATCAGCTTAGCTCCGGGTCTAGCGGGAGGGCCGGAGAATGAGCAGTTCTTC.